The TCR beta chain described here comes from a study of blood T cell repertoires in COVID-19 (dated by TCRdb to between 2020 and 2021). Some background on the complete study: The collaborator samples originated in the United States, Italy and Spain and spanned the acute and convalescent phases of COVID-19. The prospective study material was composed of cDNA or gDNA derived from T cells, B-cell-depleted T cells, or PBMCs. Subjects who had been exposed to COVID-19, were actively infected with it, or had recovered from it provided the deeply sampled blood TCRbeta repertoires that made up the dataset. A freely available public database, intended as a resource for researchers studying the immune response to SARS-CoV-2, is where the repertoires were released. The samples were drawn from two sources: the first 160 participants of the ongoing ImmuneRACE study, and fewer than 1,500 subjects contributed by 6 global collaborators. A de-identified subject ID, COVID-19 status, age in years and sex were almost always included in the sample metadata. Where available, HLA class I and class II types were taken from metadata supplied by the sample provider and were not determined by assay-based typing.

TCRbeta CDR3 regions were amplified from genomic DNA by means of the immunoSEQ Assay, a bias-controlled multiplex PCR. The study's processing was this. Nucleated cell counts per sample were estimated from amplification of reference gene primers within the assay. To quantify the absolute abundance of each unique TCRbeta CDR3 rearrangement, sequence reads were collapsed and filtered. For each sample, productive Simpson clonality was calculated by taking the square root of Simpson's diversity index across productive rearrangements. This immuneACCESS table, as held by TCRdb, lists in-frame sequences with V and J called but not all clones. Of the missing ones, under half trace to an unresolved V gene in checked studies; the others have no known cause. V and J calls and clone size follow that table, whereas D and trimming were derived from the DNA. Across this sample there are some 250,000 clones, with 70% to 85% seen only once. Over 12% of the sample goes to the ten largest clones.

As to this clone: Its antigen is unknown. Within one base of it there is no much larger clone, and no base qualities were kept.

Taken from cysteine to phenylalanine, the CDR3 has 16 residues. Only the CDR3 part of the read is kept: 48 bases, read in frame from the first base. According to the germline V gene (reference sequence), CDR1 reads LNHDA and CDR2 reads SQIVND. The junction carries 23 bases between V and J, which are trimmed by 4 bases and 8 bases respectively. The study at large found these results: Clinical and demographic metadata were provided uncurated, with the amount varying by source and participant.

In the prospective study, participants were roughly 18 to 95 years old, resided in fewer than 25 geographic areas of the United States, and were enrolled through a virtual design. Cohort assignment in the prospective study relied on participant-reported clinical history from a screening survey and a study questionnaire. ImmuneRACE Cohort 3 recovered participants were defined by two consecutive negative NP/OP PCR tests, healthcare professional clearance, or symptom resolution. Each participant in the prospective study had whole blood, serum and a nasopharyngeal or oropharyngeal swab collected by mobile phlebotomists. Prospective study participants could optionally give additional blood draws and questionnaires over an approximately two-month period. Prospective study blood samples were shipped either frozen or at room temperature before DNA extraction.

The V gene is TRBV19 and the J gene is TRBJ1-2, with no D gene named confidently. The TCR comes from a man between 35 and 55 years old who had recovered from COVID-19. Source material: PBMCs or T cells enriched from blood (not recorded which). The sequence in DNA is TGTGCCAGTAGTAGAGATTCGATGGGAGCCGAGGGCGGCTACACCTTC. This translates into CASSRDSMGAEGGYTF.